This T cell receptor (beta chain) was found in a study of blood T cell repertoires in COVID-19. The CDR3 covers 19 residues. J was trimmed by 4 bases and V by 5 bases; bases with no gene match: 18. Germline assignment: CDR1 MNHEY and CDR2 SMNVEV (reference sequence). Using immunoSEQ multiplex PCR, the repertoire was profiled, and TCRdb retains in-frame clones only, with some absent. The sample includes roughly 110,000 clones, about nine tenths of them seen just once. The TCR comes from a man aged 45-65 years with active or convalescent COVID-19. The chain employs TRBV27 and TRBJ2-7, with 12 nucleotides matching TRBD2. Sequencing was carried out using peripheral blood. The CDR3 region has the DNA TGTGCCAGCAGTATCTTACTTTACAGACTAGCGGGAGAGGTGTACGAGCAGTACTTC. It yields the protein CASSILLYRLAGEVYEQYF.